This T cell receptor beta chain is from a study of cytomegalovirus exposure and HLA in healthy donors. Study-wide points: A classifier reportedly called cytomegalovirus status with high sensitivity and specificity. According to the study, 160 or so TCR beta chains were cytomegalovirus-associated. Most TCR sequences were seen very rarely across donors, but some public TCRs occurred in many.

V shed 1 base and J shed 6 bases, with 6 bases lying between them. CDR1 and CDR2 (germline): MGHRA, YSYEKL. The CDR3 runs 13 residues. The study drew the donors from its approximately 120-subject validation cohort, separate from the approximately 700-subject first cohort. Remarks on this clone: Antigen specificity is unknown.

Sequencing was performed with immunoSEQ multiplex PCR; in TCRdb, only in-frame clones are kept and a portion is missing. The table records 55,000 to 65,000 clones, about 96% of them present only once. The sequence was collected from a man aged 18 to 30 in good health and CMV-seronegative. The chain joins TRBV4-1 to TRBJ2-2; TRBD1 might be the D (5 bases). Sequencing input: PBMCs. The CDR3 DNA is TGCGCCAGCAGCCAAGTCAGGGCCGGGGAGCTGTTTTTT. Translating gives CASSQVRAGELFF.